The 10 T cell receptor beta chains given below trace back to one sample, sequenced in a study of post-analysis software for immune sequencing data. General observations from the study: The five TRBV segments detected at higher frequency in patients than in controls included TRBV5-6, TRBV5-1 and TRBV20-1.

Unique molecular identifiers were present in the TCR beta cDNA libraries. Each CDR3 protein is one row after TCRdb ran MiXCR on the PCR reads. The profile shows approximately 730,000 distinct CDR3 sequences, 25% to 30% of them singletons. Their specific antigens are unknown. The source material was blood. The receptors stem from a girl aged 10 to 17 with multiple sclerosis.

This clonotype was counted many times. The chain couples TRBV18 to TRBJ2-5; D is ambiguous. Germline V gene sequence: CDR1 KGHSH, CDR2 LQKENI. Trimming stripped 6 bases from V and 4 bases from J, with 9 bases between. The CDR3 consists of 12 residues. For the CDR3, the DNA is TGTGCCAGCTCGACCATGGGAGAGACCCAGTACTTC. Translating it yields CASSTMGETQYF.

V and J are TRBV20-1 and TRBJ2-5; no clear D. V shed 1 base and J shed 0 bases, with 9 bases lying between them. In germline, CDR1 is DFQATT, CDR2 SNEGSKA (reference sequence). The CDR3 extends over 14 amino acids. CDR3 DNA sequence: TGCAGTGCTAGAGGCCGCTGGTACCAAGAGACCCAGTACTTC. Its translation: CSARGRWYQETQYF.

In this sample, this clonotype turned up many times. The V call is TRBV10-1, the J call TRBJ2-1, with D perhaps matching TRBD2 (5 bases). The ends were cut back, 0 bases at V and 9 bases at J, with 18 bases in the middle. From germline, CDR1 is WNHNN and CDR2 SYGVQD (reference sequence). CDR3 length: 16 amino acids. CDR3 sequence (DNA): TGCGCCAGCAGTGAGTCCCACGGGATCCCGCCCGGTGAGCAGTTCTTC. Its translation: CASSESHGIPPGEQFF.

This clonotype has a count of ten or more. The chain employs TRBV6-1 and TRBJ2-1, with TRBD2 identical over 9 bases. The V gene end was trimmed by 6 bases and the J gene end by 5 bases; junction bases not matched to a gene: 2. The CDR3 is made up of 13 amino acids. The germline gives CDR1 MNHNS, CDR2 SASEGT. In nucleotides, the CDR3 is TGTGCCAGCAGGCTAGCGGGGAACAATGAGCAGTTCTTC. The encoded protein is CASRLAGNNEQFF.

This CDR3 reads CASSMIRTGVIAYEQYF. The CDR3 nucleotides are TGTGCCAGCAGCATGATACGGACAGGGGTGATCGCCTACGAGCAGTACTTC. The rearrangement links TRBV7-2 to TRBJ2-7, with 9 bases matching TRBD1. Germline CDR1 SGHTA, CDR2 FQGNSA. V shed 5 bases, J shed 2 bases, and the junction held 13 bases outside the gene matches. This CDR3 has 17 residues. Supplemented by reference TRBV7-2 and TRBJ2-7, the full variable domain reads GAGVSQSPSNKVTEKGKDVELRCDPISGHTALYWYRQSLGQGLEFLIYFQGNSAPDKSGLPSDRFSAERTGGSVSTLTIQRTQQEDSAVYLCASSMIRTGVIAYEQYFGPGTRLTVT.

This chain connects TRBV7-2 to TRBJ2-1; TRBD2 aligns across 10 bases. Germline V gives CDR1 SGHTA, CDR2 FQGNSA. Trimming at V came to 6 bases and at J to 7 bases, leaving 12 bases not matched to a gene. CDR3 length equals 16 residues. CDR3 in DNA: TGTGCCAGCAGATCCAGCGGGAGGGGGGTGTGGAATGAGCAGTTCTTC. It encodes CASRSSGRGVWNEQFF. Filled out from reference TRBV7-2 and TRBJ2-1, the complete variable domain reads GAGVSQSPSNKVTEKGKDVELRCDPISGHTALYWYRQSLGQGLEFLIYFQGNSAPDKSGLPSDRFSAERTGGSVSTLTIQRTQQEDSAVYLCASRSSGRGVWNEQFFGPGTRLTVL.

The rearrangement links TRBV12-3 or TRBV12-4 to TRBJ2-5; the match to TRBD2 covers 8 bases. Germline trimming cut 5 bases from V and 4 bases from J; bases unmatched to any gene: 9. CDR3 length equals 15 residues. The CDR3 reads CASSPRGAVRETQYF. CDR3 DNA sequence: TGTGCCAGCAGTCCGCGGGGGGCCGTCAGAGAGACCCAGTACTTC.

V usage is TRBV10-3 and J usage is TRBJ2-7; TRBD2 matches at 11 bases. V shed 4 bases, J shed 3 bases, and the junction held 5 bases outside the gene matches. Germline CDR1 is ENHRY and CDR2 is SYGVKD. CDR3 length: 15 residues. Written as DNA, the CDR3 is TGTGCCATCAGTGTTACTAGCGGGAGAGGCTACGAGCAGTACTTC. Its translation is CAISVTSGRGYEQYF.

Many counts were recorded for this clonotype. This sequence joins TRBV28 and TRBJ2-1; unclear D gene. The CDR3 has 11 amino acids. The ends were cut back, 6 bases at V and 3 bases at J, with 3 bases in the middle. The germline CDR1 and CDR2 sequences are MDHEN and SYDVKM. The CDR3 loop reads CASSRYNEQFF. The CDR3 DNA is TGTGCCAGCAGCCGCTACAATGAGCAGTTCTTC.

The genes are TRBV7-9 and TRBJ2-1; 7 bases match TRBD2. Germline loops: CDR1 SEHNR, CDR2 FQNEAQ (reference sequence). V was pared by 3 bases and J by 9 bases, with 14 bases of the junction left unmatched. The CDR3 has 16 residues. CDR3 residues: CASSFFGGTSRAEQFF. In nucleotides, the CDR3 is TGTGCCAGCAGCTTTTTCGGGGGGACTTCTCGGGCTGAGCAGTTCTTC.